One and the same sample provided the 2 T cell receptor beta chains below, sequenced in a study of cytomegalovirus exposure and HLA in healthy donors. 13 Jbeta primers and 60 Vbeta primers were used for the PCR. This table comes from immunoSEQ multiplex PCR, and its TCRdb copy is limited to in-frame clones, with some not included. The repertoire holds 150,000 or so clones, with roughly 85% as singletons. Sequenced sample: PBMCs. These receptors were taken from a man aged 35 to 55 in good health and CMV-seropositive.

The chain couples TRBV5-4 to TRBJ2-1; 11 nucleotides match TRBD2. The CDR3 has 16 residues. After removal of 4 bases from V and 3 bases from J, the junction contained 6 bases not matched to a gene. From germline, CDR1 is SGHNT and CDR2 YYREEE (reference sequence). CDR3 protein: CASSRSGTSGYNEQFF. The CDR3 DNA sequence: TGTGCCAGCAGCCGATCCGGGACTAGCGGCTACAATGAGCAGTTCTTC.

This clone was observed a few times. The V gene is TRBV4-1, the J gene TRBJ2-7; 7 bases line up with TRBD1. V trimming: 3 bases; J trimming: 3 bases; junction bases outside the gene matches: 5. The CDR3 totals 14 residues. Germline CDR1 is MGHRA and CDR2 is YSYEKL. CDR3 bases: TGCGCCAGCAGCCACCCGGACAGGTACTACGAGCAGTACTTC. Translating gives CASSHPDRYYEQYF.